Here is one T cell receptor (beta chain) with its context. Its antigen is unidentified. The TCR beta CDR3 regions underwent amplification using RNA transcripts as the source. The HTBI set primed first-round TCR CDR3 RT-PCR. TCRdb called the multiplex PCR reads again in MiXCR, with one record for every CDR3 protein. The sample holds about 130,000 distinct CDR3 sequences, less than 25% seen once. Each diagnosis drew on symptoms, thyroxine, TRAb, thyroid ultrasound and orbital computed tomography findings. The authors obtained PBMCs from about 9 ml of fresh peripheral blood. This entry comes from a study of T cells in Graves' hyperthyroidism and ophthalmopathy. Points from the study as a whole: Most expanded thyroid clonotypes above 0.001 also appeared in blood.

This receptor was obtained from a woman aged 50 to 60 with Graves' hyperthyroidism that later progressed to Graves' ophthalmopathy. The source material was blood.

DNA of the CDR3: TGTGCCAGCACCACCACAGGAGCAGCCGAGCAGTACTTC. This codes for CASTTTGAAEQYF. This chain links TRBV28 with TRBJ2-7, with D possibly being TRBD1 (5 bases). The V end lost 7 bases, the J end lost 6 bases, and 16 bases lay between the germline ends. The germline V gene encodes CDR1 MDHEN and CDR2 SYDVKM. The CDR3 is 13 residues long.